This is a list of T cell receptor beta chains from one sample in a study of blood T cell repertoires in COVID-19. Libraries were prepared by immunoSEQ multiplex PCR; TCRdb keeps only in-frame clonotypes and omits some of them. The sample lists approximately 200,000 clones, about 88% occurring once. The sample comprised peripheral blood. These receptors were obtained from a man aged 70 or older with active or convalescent COVID-19. CDR3s leave out the opening cysteine and the closing phenylalanine or tryptophan.

v_call	j_call	cdr3_aa
TRBV28	TRBJ1-5	ASRTGGSLQPQH
TRBV7-7	TRBJ2-1	ASSRYGVDEQF
TRBV7-2	TRBJ2-7	ASSLTWSSGTTPYEQY
TRBV10-3	TRBJ2-3	AISVGTGVADTQY
TRBV3-1/TRBV3-2	TRBJ2-2	ASSRSGTGLSGELF
TRBV3-1/TRBV3-2	TRBJ1-2	ASSPGLQGFYYT
TRBV6-6	TRBJ2-6	ASTYSGANVLT
TRBV12-3/TRBV12-4	TRBJ2-1	ASSFRGQNEQF
TRBV29-1	TRBJ2-5	SVDARTSGPKYQETQY
TRBV29-1	TRBJ2-7	SVAHSTGNEQY
TRBV28	TRBJ1-1	ASSPPPGGKTEAF
TRBV6-6	TRBJ1-1	ASSITNLNTEAF
TRBV7-2	TRBJ2-3	ASNTVAADTQY
TRBV28	TRBJ1-1	ASSLTENTEAF
TRBV7-2	TRBJ2-5	ASSLEGFGTQY
TRBV11-2	TRBJ1-3	ASSSRGGMRNTIY
TRBV10-3	TRBJ2-1	AISEGLAGDRHNEQF
TRBV11-2	TRBJ2-5	ASSSPLKGDNQETQY
TRBV27	TRBJ1-2	ASSPGQGVYGYT
TRBV30	TRBJ2-2	AWSAWGGVGTGELF
TRBV5-1	TRBJ2-1	ASSLAGVGEQF
TRBV30	TRBJ1-1	AWSVQDVNTEAF
TRBV6-5	TRBJ2-7	ASSYDQGRTYEQY
TRBV28	TRBJ1-5	ASSQGQGAGNQPQH
TRBV4-3	TRBJ1-1	ASSQVTSPSGTANTEAF
TRBV5-5	TRBJ2-1	ASSLYPHEQF
TRBV5-1	TRBJ2-1	ASSPGLAGPNNEQF
TRBV28	TRBJ2-1	ASGGPGLGVNEQF
TRBV7-9	TRBJ2-5	ASSFYRNQETQY
TRBV7-9	TRBJ1-1	ASSLERIRTGVNTEAF
TRBV7-2	TRBJ1-4	ASSPTGSTEKLF
TRBV10-1	TRBJ2-1	ASSRRGAGSDNEQF
TRBV7-8	TRBJ2-7	ASSSGLLHEQY
TRBV30	TRBJ2-2	AWSGDTDGTGELF
TRBV2	TRBJ2-1	ASSRTGTGGSEQF
TRBV7-9	TRBJ1-4	ASSRTGVNEKLF
TRBV6-6	TRBJ2-1	ASSTPGTSGNNEQF
TRBV6-5	TRBJ1-5	ASRRQGSGNQPQH
TRBV18	TRBJ1-5	ASSPPGYGNQPQH
TRBV6-5	TRBJ2-5	ASRRDTQETQY
TRBV4-1	TRBJ1-5	ASSQEGQGWIQPQH